The present entry profiles one T cell receptor beta chain with its context. The source of the sample is a study of blood T cell repertoires in COVID-19. Study in general: Sample material is recorded as cDNA or gDNA derived from T cells, B-cell-depleted T cells, or PBMCs.

Original data processing: Reference gene primer amplification in the assay estimated nucleated cell counts. The method was immunoSEQ multiplex PCR; TCRdb's version includes in-frame clones alone and lacks a portion of them. The DNA was the basis for D and trimming; V, J and clone size are from that table. In the table there are under 250,000 clones, 92% of which are singletons. Seattle patient enrollment occurred during active infection, with longitudinal follow-up thereafter. The germline V and J ends were trimmed by 0 bases and 5 bases, with 14 bases remaining between them. This CDR3 has 16 amino acids. CDR1 is KGHSH and CDR2 is LQKENI in the germline V gene.

Sequencing was performed on peripheral blood. The receptor's source is a man in his sixties with COVID-19, enrolled during active disease. The chain joins TRBV18 to TRBJ2-1, with D perhaps matching TRBD1 (5 bases). CDR3 sequence reads: CASSPPGVAGNNEQFF. The DNA for the CDR3 is TGTGCCAGCTCACCACCGGGTGTCGCAGGGAACAATGAGCAGTTCTTC. Supplemented by reference TRBV18 and TRBJ2-1, the full variable domain reads NAGVMQNPRHLVRRRGQEARLRCSPMKGHSHVYWYRQLPEEGLKFMVYLQKENIIDESGMPKERFSAEFPKEGPSILRIQQVVRGDSAAYFCASSPPGVAGNNEQFFGPGTRLTVL.